These T cell receptor beta chains were read from a single sample in a study of neoadjuvant nivolumab and ipilimumab in lung cancer. TCRdb keeps only in-frame clones here, not all; method: immunoSEQ multiplex PCR. The sample includes over 45,000 clones, around 89% of them seen just once. Sequences were derived from blood, sampled before neoadjuvant nivolumab, alone or with ipilimumab. All receptors derive from an adult with non-small cell lung cancer. Some clones in this sample may be carry-over from other donors' samples. The CDR3 runs from the conserved cysteine through the conserved F or W. The D gene is left open where the match is weak. Clone size appears in some rows only: once, few, many, or a class for an expanded clone.

size	V	D	J	CDR3	DNA
-	TRBV11-2	-	TRBJ1-1	CASSLVTEAFF	TGTGCCAGCAGCTTGGTCACTGAAGCTTTCTTT
once	TRBV7-2	-	TRBJ1-2	CASSPDRTHGYTF	TGTGCCAGCAGCCCCGACAGGACCCATGGCTACACCTTC
once	TRBV7-9	TRBD2	TRBJ2-5	CASATAGAWETQYF	TGTGCCAGCGCCACGGCGGGAGCGTGGGAGACCCAGTACTTC
-	TRBV29-1	-	TRBJ1-1	CSVEGNTEAFF	TGCAGCGTTGAGGGGAACACTGAAGCTTTCTTT
-	TRBV29-1	-	TRBJ1-1	CSVGDRDPEGKTEAFF	TGCAGCGTTGGAGACCGGGACCCCGAGGGGAAGACTGAAGCTTTCTTT
-	TRBV7-3	TRBD1	TRBJ2-7	CASSVSGGLEQYF	TGTGCCAGCAGCGTATCAGGGGGCCTCGAGCAGTACTTC
-	TRBV7-2	TRBD2	TRBJ2-7	CASSLPTSGRAHEQYF	TGTGCCAGCAGCTTACCAACTAGCGGGAGGGCCCACGAGCAGTACTTC
-	TRBV5-4	TRBD2	TRBJ2-3	CASSLSSGDWDTQYF	TGTGCCAGCAGCCTATCTAGCGGGGATTGGGATACGCAGTATTTT
-	TRBV2	TRBD1	TRBJ1-1	CASRGQGLSTEAFF	TGTGCCAGCAGGGGACAGGGTTTGAGCACTGAAGCTTTCTTT
-	TRBV29-1	-	TRBJ1-2	CSGLQGYGYTF	TGCAGCGGACTGCAGGGGTATGGCTACACCTTC
-	TRBV19	TRBD1	TRBJ1-1	CASSIWGQGTEAFF	TGTGCCAGTAGTATATGGGGACAGGGGACTGAAGCTTTCTTT
-	TRBV2	-	TRBJ1-4	CAGKVTGGGKLFF	TGTGCCGGTAAAGTGACTGGCGGTGGAAAACTGTTTTTT
-	TRBV4-3	TRBD2	TRBJ2-1	CASSQDLAGASSEQFF	TGCGCCAGCAGCCAAGACTTAGCGGGAGCGTCCAGTGAGCAGTTCTTC
-	TRBV5-1	-	TRBJ2-4	CASSLGRQGNIQYF	TGCGCCAGCAGCTTGGGAAGGCAGGGAAACATTCAGTACTTC
-	TRBV2	TRBD1	TRBJ1-4	CASRTGGDEKLFF	TGTGCCAGCCGGACAGGGGGCGACGAAAAACTGTTTTTT
once	TRBV6-5	-	TRBJ2-4	CASSYSGGTRNIQYF	TGTGCCAGCAGTTACTCGGGTGGTACGAGGAACATTCAGTACTTC
-	TRBV11-2	-	TRBJ2-1	CASSFSGNEQFF	TGTGCCAGCAGCTTTAGCGGCAATGAGCAGTTCTTC
few	TRBV10-2	-	TRBJ2-7	CATYTVVRAEQYF	TGCGCCACTTACACAGTGGTTAGGGCCGAGCAGTACTTC
-	TRBV13	TRBD1	TRBJ2-7	CASSSGTGFYEQYF	TGTGCCAGCAGCTCCGGGACAGGGTTCTACGAGCAGTACTTC
once	TRBV5-1	-	TRBJ1-5	CASSPDAADNQPQHF	TGCGCCAGCAGCCCTGACGCGGCAGACAATCAGCCCCAGCATTTT
once	TRBV5-4	-	TRBJ2-5	CASSYVDPQETQYF	TGTGCCAGCAGCTACGTAGACCCTCAAGAGACCCAGTACTTC
-	TRBV5-1	-	TRBJ2-2	CASSLRGANTGELFF	TGCGCCAGCAGCTTGCGAGGAGCGAACACCGGGGAGCTGTTTTTT
once	TRBV6-5	TRBD2	TRBJ2-1	CASSYLAGVYNEQFF	TGTGCCAGCAGTTATCTAGCGGGGGTCTACAATGAGCAGTTCTTC
-	TRBV27	-	TRBJ2-1	CASSHSVNEQFF	TGTGCCAGCTCTCATAGTGTAAATGAGCAGTTCTTC
-	TRBV18	-	TRBJ2-7	CASSPTGPTYEQYF	TGTGCCAGCTCACCCACGGGACCAACCTACGAGCAGTACTTC
-	TRBV15	-	TRBJ1-5	CATSRDRERSGQPQHF	TGTGCCACCAGCAGAGATAGGGAGCGGTCAGGTCAGCCCCAGCATTTT
-	TRBV6-5	-	TRBJ1-5	CASSYGVGNQPQHF	TGTGCCAGCAGTTACGGGGTGGGGAATCAGCCCCAGCATTTT
-	TRBV11-1	TRBD1	TRBJ1-1	CASSSRTGGIAEAFF	TGTGCCAGCAGCTCACGGACAGGGGGCATCGCTGAAGCTTTCTTT
-	TRBV29-1	-	TRBJ2-5	CSVDGVEQETQYF	TGCAGCGTTGACGGGGTGGAACAAGAGACCCAGTACTTC
once	TRBV30	-	TRBJ1-1	CAWSTDLPNEAFF	TGTGCCTGGAGTACAGATCTCCCTAATGAAGCTTTCTTT
-	TRBV9	-	TRBJ1-1	CASSVAGGSNTEAFF	TGTGCCAGCAGCGTAGCTGGAGGGTCGAACACTGAAGCTTTCTTT
-	TRBV5-4	TRBD2	TRBJ2-1	CASRPGTSGRHEQFF	TGTGCCAGCAGACCCGGGACTAGCGGGAGGCATGAGCAGTTCTTC
-	TRBV5-6	TRBD2	TRBJ2-1	CASSPIAGGYNEQFF	TGTGCCAGCAGCCCGATAGCGGGAGGCTACAATGAGCAGTTCTTC
-	TRBV11-1	-	TRBJ1-1	CASSQTPAWNTEAFF	TGTGCCAGCAGCCAAACCCCTGCCTGGAACACTGAAGCTTTCTTT
-	TRBV2	-	TRBJ2-1	CASTASGGSYNEQFF	TGTGCCAGCACCGCTAGTGGCGGATCCTACAATGAGCAGTTCTTC
once	TRBV6-6	-	TRBJ2-4	CASSLAENIQYF	TGTGCCAGCAGTTTAGCGGAAAACATTCAGTACTTC
-	TRBV28	-	TRBJ1-5	CASCSPGSGQPQHF	TGTGCCAGCTGCAGCCCAGGGTCGGGTCAGCCCCAGCATTTT
once	TRBV12-1	-	TRBJ1-5	CASREGGDNQPQHF	TGTGCCAGCAGGGAGGGCGGCGACAATCAGCCCCAGCATTTT
-	TRBV19	-	TRBJ2-5	CASSILAQETQYF	TGTGCCAGTAGTATACTAGCGCAAGAGACCCAGTACTTC
-	TRBV6-5	-	TRBJ2-5	CASSSQAGTQYF	TGTGCCAGCAGTTCGCAGGCGGGGACCCAGTACTTC
-	TRBV28	-	TRBJ2-7	CASSLRGYEQYF	TGTGCCAGCAGTTTAAGGGGATACGAGCAGTACTTC
-	TRBV18	-	TRBJ2-1	CASSRTVLSYNEQFF	TGTGCCAGCTCACGGACAGTCCTCTCCTACAATGAGCAGTTCTTC
-	TRBV6-5	-	TRBJ1-2	CASSYSRNGNYGYTF	TGTGCCAGCAGTTACTCGAGGAACGGGAACTATGGCTACACCTTC
-	TRBV12-5	TRBD1	TRBJ1-1	CASGLATGTGAFTEAFF	TGTGCTAGTGGTTTGGCTACCGGGACAGGGGCCTTTACTGAAGCTTTCTTT
-	TRBV5-1	TRBD1	TRBJ2-7	CASSLLPGQGRVLGGYEQYF	TGCGCCAGCAGCCTCCTACCGGGACAGGGACGGGTCTTGGGAGGCTACGAGCAGTACTTC
-	TRBV27	TRBD2	TRBJ2-7	CASSTSGGAYEQYF	TGTGCCAGCAGTACTAGCGGGGGGGCCTACGAGCAGTACTTC